This T cell receptor beta chain comes out of a study of blood T cell repertoires in COVID-19. Produced via immunoSEQ multiplex PCR; TCRdb's table is partial and in-frame only. The sample lists about 330,000 clones, over 70% occurring once. The germline CDR1 and CDR2 sequences are MDHEN and SYDVKM. This CDR3 is 12 amino acids long. Trimming removed 5 bases at V and 10 bases at J, with 14 bases between. This chain joins TRBV28 and TRBJ1-1; D is unresolved. The clonotype originates from a young man who had recovered from COVID-19. The sample taken for sequencing was PBMCs or T cells enriched from blood (not recorded which). The CDR3 region has the DNA TGTGCCAGCAGTCTATCACCCGAGGGAGCTTTCTTT. Encoded protein: CASSLSPEGAFF.